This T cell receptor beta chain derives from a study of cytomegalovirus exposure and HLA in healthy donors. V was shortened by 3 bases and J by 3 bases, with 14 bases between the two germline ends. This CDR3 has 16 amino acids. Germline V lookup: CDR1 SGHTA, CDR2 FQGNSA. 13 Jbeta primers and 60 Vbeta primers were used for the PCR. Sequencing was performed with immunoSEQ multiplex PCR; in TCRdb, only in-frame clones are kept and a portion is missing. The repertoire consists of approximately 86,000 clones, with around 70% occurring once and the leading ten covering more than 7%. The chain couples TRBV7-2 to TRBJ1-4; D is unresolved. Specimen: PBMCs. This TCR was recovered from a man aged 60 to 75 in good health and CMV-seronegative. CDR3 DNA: TGTGCCAGCAGCTTCGAACACATTGCATCTAATGAAAAACTGTTTTTT. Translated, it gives CASSFEHIASNEKLFF. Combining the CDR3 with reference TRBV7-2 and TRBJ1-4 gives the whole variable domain GAGVSQSPSNKVTEKGKDVELRCDPISGHTALYWYRQSLGQGLEFLIYFQGNSAPDKSGLPSDRFSAERTGGSVSTLTIQRTQQEDSAVYLCASSFEHIASNEKLFFGSGTQLSVL.